This T cell receptor beta chain was observed in a study of CD8 T cells in ankylosing spondylitis. Researchers built TCR beta libraries using quantitative 5'-RACE with molecular barcodes. TCRdb fed the 5' RACE reads into MiXCR, producing one record per CDR3 protein. The sample records roughly 130,000 distinct CDR3 sequences, more than 7% being singletons. From germline, CDR1 is MNHEY and CDR2 SVGAGI. The CDR3 is 12 residues long. The ends were cut back, 5 bases at V and 4 bases at J, with 8 bases in the middle. This rearrangement joins TRBV6-5 to TRBJ1-2; D is ambiguous. Material for sequencing was synovial fluid, either unsorted or a sorted T cell fraction (not recorded which). This receptor was taken from a male donor with ankylosing spondylitis. CDR3 protein: CASSPRGYGYTF. The CDR3 DNA sequence: TGTGCCAGCAGTCCCCGAGGCTATGGCTACACCTTC.